One and the same sample provided the 31 T cell receptor beta chains below, sequenced in a study of T cell repertoires in cytomegalovirus infection. TCRdb itself ran the reads through MiXCR, one entry per CDR3 protein. The sample includes some 6,100 distinct CDR3 sequences, around 52% of them seen just once. No antigen has been assigned to these receptors. Sequencing was performed on PBMCs, sequenced either directly or after in vitro stimulation (not recorded which). The receptor set was obtained from a human donor in good health (CMV status not recorded). Some clones in this sample may be carry-over from other donors' samples.

The gene calls are TRBV7-2 and TRBJ1-2; 7 bases agree with TRBD1. Trimming at V came to 1 base and at J to 7 bases, leaving 21 bases not matched to a gene. The CDR3 is 19 amino acids. CDR1 is SGHTA and CDR2 is FQGNSA in the germline V gene. The CDR3 spells CASSLGDVTTTGLGRGYTF. DNA for the CDR3: TGTGCCAGCAGCTTAGGGGACGTCACTACGACAGGGTTGGGTCGTGGCTACACCTTC.

This sequence joins TRBV12-5 and TRBJ2-4; 9 bases align to TRBD1. V was clipped by 7 bases and J by 6 bases; unmatched bases: 7. CDR3 size: 14 residues. In germline, CDR1 is LGHNT, CDR2 FRNRAP. The CDR3 sequence is CASVNRGLRNIQYF. The CDR3 bases are TGTGCTAGTGTCAACAGGGGGCTTAGAAACATTCAGTACTTC.

The table lists this clonotype with a few counts. The rearrangement uses TRBV7-2 and TRBJ2-7; 12 bases fit TRBD2. Germline loops: CDR1 SGHTA, CDR2 FQGNSA. CDR3 length: 16 amino acids. Trimming removed 3 bases from V and 3 bases from J; junction bases left unmatched: 6. In DNA, the CDR3 is TGTGCCAGCAGCTTGATGCAGACTAGCGGGAGCTACGAGCAGTACTTC. Its translation is CASSLMQTSGSYEQYF.

A few counts support this clonotype. The chain joins TRBV6-1 to TRBJ1-6, with TRBD1 identical over 9 bases. This CDR3 is built from 15 residues. Germline lookup yields CDR1 MNHNS and CDR2 SASEGT. V shed 8 bases and J 7 bases; nucleotides not matched to a gene: 9. The CDR3 protein is CASRVGTGRNSPLHF. CDR3 bases: TGTGCCAGCCGCGTCGGGACAGGGCGCAATTCACCCCTCCACTTT.

Comments on this clonotype: One end of the junction fails to match germline, which may point to a read error. The CDR3 loop is CSSSLRGARVRPEGATQYF. The CDR3 nucleotides read TGTTCCAGCAGCTTAAGAGGAGCTAGAGTGAGACCCGAAGGGGCGACCCAGTACTTC. V and J are TRBV7-2 and TRBJ2-5; D possibly corresponds to TRBD1 (5 bases). The germline V gene encodes CDR1 SGHTA and CDR2 FQGNSA. There are 19 residues in the CDR3. Looking up the rest from reference TRBV7-2 and TRBJ2-5 gives the full variable domain: GAGVSQSPSNKVTEKGKDVELRCDPISGHTALYWYRQSLGQGLEFLIYFQGNSAPDKSGLPSDRFSAERTGGSVSTLTIQRTQQEDSAVYLCSSSLRGARVRPEGATQYFGPGTRLLVL.

The sample holds many counts of this clonotype. The CDR3 region has the DNA TGTGCCAGCAGCCGGGGGGTGGACAGACAAGAGACCCAGTACTTC. This translates into CASSRGVDRQETQYF. V usage is TRBV5-6 and J usage is TRBJ2-5, with D maybe TRBD2 (7 bases). This CDR3 has 15 amino acids. V lost 4 bases to trimming and J lost 2 bases, with 15 bases between them. The germline V gene encodes CDR1 SGHDT and CDR2 YYEEEE.

A few counts support this clonotype. The J gene is TRBJ1-2, the V gene TRBV7-2; D call uncertain. The CDR3 loop spans 13 amino acids. Germline V gene lookup returns CDR1 SGHTA and CDR2 FQGNSA. Trimming removed 4 bases at V and 7 bases at J, with 13 bases between. CDR3 in DNA: TGTGCCAGCAGCTCGCCTGGGTTAGGTGGCTACACCTTC. It specifies CASSSPGLGGYTF.

The J gene is TRBJ2-2, the V gene TRBV28, with D hard to call. There are 13 residues in the CDR3. The germline gives CDR1 MDHEN, CDR2 SYDVKM. Between the trimmed V and J ends, which lost 3 bases and 6 bases, there was a span of 8 bases. CDR3: CASSFLGPGELFF. Written as DNA, the CDR3 is TGTGCCAGCAGTTTTCTTGGTCCCGGGGAGCTGTTTTTT.

On this clonotype itself: A junction boundary mismatches the germline segment, possibly from a read error. The chain uses TRBV7-8 and TRBJ2-5; 10 nucleotides line up with TRBD2. Germline CDR1 and CDR2: SGHVS and FQNEAQ. The CDR3 is made up of 19 amino acids. CDR3 in DNA: TGTTCCAGCAGCTTAAGAGTAGCTAGCGGGAGACCCGACGGGGAGAACCAGTACTTC. Translated, it gives CSSSLRVASGRPDGENQYF.

This rearrangement joins TRBV7-8 to TRBJ2-1; 10 nucleotides agree with TRBD1. CDR3 length equals 13 residues. Germline loops: CDR1 SGHVS, CDR2 FQNEAQ. Trimming removed 5 bases from V and 13 bases from J; junction bases left unmatched: 8. The CDR3 is CASSRDRGLPQFF. CDR3 bases: TGTGCCAGCAGCCGGGACAGGGGTCTTCCACAGTTCTTC.

A remark on this clonotype: A junction boundary mismatches the germline segment, possibly from a read error. The J gene is TRBJ2-5, the V gene TRBV7-2; 10 positions agree with TRBD2. CDR3 length equals 19 residues. Germline CDR1 reads SGHTA; CDR2 reads FQGNSA. CDR3 in amino acids: CASSLRVASGRPEGGTPYF. For the CDR3, the DNA is TGTGCCAGCAGCTTAAGAGTAGCTAGCGGGAGACCCGAAGGGGGGACCCCGTACTTC.

The chain uses TRBV7-2 and TRBJ2-7; D is perhaps TRBD2 (5 bases). Trimming removed 8 bases at V and 6 bases at J, with 20 bases between. Germline loops: CDR1 SGHTA, CDR2 FQGNSA. CDR3 size: 14 residues. CDR3 DNA: TGTGCCAGCCGCTGGGTCACCCCTGGAGGCGAGCAGTACTTC. Protein: CASRWVTPGGEQYF.

The table lists this clonotype with a few counts. The chain combines TRBV7-8 with TRBJ2-7; D remains ambiguous. The V end lost 5 bases, the J end lost 5 bases, and 16 bases lay between the germline ends. The germline CDR1 and CDR2 sequences are SGHVS and FQNEAQ. The CDR3 spans 14 residues. The CDR3 nucleotides read TGTGCCAGCAGCCGGGCCACCCCTGCCGACGAGCAGTACTTC. Protein sequence: CASSRATPADEQYF.

The chain recombines TRBV7-6 with TRBJ2-7; unclear D gene. CDR1 and CDR2 (germline): SGHVS, FNYEAQ. The germline V and J ends were trimmed by 0 bases and 6 bases, with 6 bases remaining between them. CDR3 size: 12 residues. This CDR3 reads CASSLALTEQYF. For the CDR3, the DNA is TGTGCCAGCAGCTTAGCGCTAACCGAGCAGTACTTC.

Notes on this clonotype: Lacking the conserved final phenylalanine or tryptophan, this CDR3 likely reflects a read error. The V gene is TRBV7-8, the J gene TRBJ2-7; perhaps TRBD1 as D (6 bases). Trimming took 9 bases from V and 5 from J, leaving 20 bases between them. The germline V gene has CDR1 SGHVS and CDR2 FQNEAQ. This CDR3 comprises 14 residues. CDR3 residues: CARIWDTPGDEQYC. As DNA, the CDR3 is TGTGCCAGAATATGGGACACCCCTGGCGACGAGCAGTACTGC.

The rearrangement uses TRBV7-8 and TRBJ2-1; 11 nucleotides agree with TRBD2. The V gene end was trimmed by 5 bases and the J gene end by 0 bases; junction bases not matched to a gene: 15. Germline lookup yields CDR1 SGHVS and CDR2 FQNEAQ. CDR3 length equals 20 residues. This CDR3 reads CASSAFTSGSLFSSYNEQFF. The CDR3 DNA sequence: TGTGCCAGCAGCGCTTTTACTAGCGGGAGCCTTTTTAGCTCCTACAATGAGCAGTTCTTC.

V usage is TRBV7-2 and J usage is TRBJ2-3, with 9 bases aligning to TRBD2. CDR3 length equals 18 residues. J lost 4 bases, V lost 5 bases, and 16 bases had no gene match. The germline gives CDR1 SGHTA, CDR2 FQGNSA. CDR3 in DNA: TGTGCCAGCAGCCGATATCTGACTAGCGGAAACCGAGCAGATACGCAGTATTTT. Its translation: CASSRYLTSGNRADTQYF. Using reference TRBV7-2 and TRBJ2-3 for the parts outside the CDR3, the full variable domain is GAGVSQSPSNKVTEKGKDVELRCDPISGHTALYWYRQSLGQGLEFLIYFQGNSAPDKSGLPSDRFSAERTGGSVSTLTIQRTQQEDSAVYLCASSRYLTSGNRADTQYFGPGTRLTVL.

Comment on this clonotype: This likely comes from a read error, as the CDR3 has no conserved phenylalanine or tryptophan at its end. V is TRBV19 and J is TRBJ1-5, with TRBD1 as a possible D gene (6 bases). There are 17 residues in the CDR3. In germline, CDR1 is LNHDA, CDR2 SQIVND (reference sequence). Trimming cost V 3 bases and J 4 bases, with 19 bases left between them. The CDR3 DNA sequence: TGTGCCAGTAGTATGCGGGGGCCCCGGAGCCGAAATCAGCCCCAGCATTTG. Protein product: CASSMRGPRSRNQPQHL.

There are many counts of this clonotype. One junction end does not reproduce the germline sequence, and a read error may be involved. V usage is TRBV7-8 and J usage is TRBJ2-7; TRBD1 is a possible D gene (6 bases). There are 14 residues in the CDR3. Germline CDR1 reads SGHVS; CDR2 reads FQNEAQ. The CDR3: CASSWDTPGDETSF. The DNA of the CDR3 is TGTGCCAGCAGCTGGGACACCCCTGGCGACGAGACGTCCTTC.

A remark on this clonotype: This is likely a read error, given that the CDR3 carries no conserved phenylalanine or tryptophan at its end. The chain has TRBV7-2 and TRBJ2-7; TRBD1 might be the D (6 bases). The CDR3 loop spans 14 amino acids. CDR1 is SGHTA and CDR2 is FQGNSA in the germline V gene. CDR3 in amino acids: CDSIGDTPGDEQYL. The DNA for the CDR3 is TGTGACAGCATCGGGGACACCCCTGGCGACGAGCAGTACTTA.

J is TRBJ2-1 and V is TRBV7-2, with 8 bases aligning to TRBD2. From germline, CDR1 is SGHTA and CDR2 FQGNSA. V lost 5 bases, J lost 15 bases, and 9 bases stayed unmatched. The CDR3 is 12 amino acids. In DNA, the CDR3 is TGTGCCAGCAGCCAACCGGGGGGGCGCCCGTTCTTC. It specifies CASSQPGGRPFF.

As to this clonotype: At one end the junction does not follow the germline gene, possibly because of a read error. The rearrangement uses TRBV6-8 and TRBJ1-1; no clear D gene. The CDR3 spans 14 residues. The germline V gene has CDR1 MNHGY and CDR2 SAAAGT. CDR3 in amino acids: CASSTPEPNTEAFW. The CDR3 DNA reads TGTGCCAGCAGTACCCCAGAACCGAACACTGAAGCTTTCTGG.

In this sample, this clonotype turned up a few times. Relative to the germline gene, one junction end is altered; a read error may explain this. The chain uses TRBV6-5 and TRBJ1-5; 7 nucleotides agree with TRBD1. The germline gives CDR1 MNHEY, CDR2 SVGAGI. CDR3 length equals 14 residues. CDR3 nucleotide sequence: TGTGCCAGCAGAATGGGACAGAAGAATCATCCCACGCCTTTT. It specifies CASRMGQKNHPTPF.

For this clonotype: This is likely a read error, given that the CDR3 carries no conserved phenylalanine or tryptophan at its end. The V gene is TRBV7-2, the J gene TRBJ2-3; TRBD1 is a possible D gene (5 bases). Trimming pared 5 bases from V and 7 bases from J, leaving 16 bases between. Per germline, CDR1 SGHTA and CDR2 FQGNSA. This CDR3 contains 14 residues. The CDR3 sequence is CASSITDKIYTQYL. The CDR3 DNA sequence: TGTGCCAGCAGCATAACGGACAAGATATATACGCAGTATTTG.

This clonotype was seen repeatedly, ten times or more. Germline is not matched at one junction end, which may reflect a read error. The V gene is TRBV7-8, the J gene TRBJ2-7, with a tentative D call TRBD1 (6 bases). The germline V gene has CDR1 SGHVS and CDR2 FQNEAQ. The CDR3 totals 14 residues. The CDR3 is CASIWDTPVDEHYF. The DNA of the CDR3 is TGTGCCAGCATCTGGGACACCCCTGTCGACGAGCATTACTTC.

The chain uses TRBV6-1 and TRBJ2-1; D is unresolved. This CDR3 spans 13 amino acids. Germline V gene lookup returns CDR1 MNHNS and CDR2 SASEGT. Trimming took 5 bases from V and 7 from J, leaving 12 bases between them. The chain's CDR3 is CASSPPGKNEQFF. The CDR3 coding sequence is TGTGCCAGCAGTCCCCCTGGCAAAAATGAGCAGTTCTTC.

Points on this clonotype: This may arise from a read error, as a much more abundant clone is one base away. The chain combines TRBV7-8 with TRBJ2-2; D is uncertain. CDR3 length: 13 amino acids. Germline lookup yields CDR1 SGHVS and CDR2 FQNEAQ. This CDR3 reads CASILNEPGELFF. The CDR3 nucleotides are TGTGCCAGCATCTTAAATGAGCCCGGGGAGCTGTTTTTT. Full variable domain (outside the CDR3, taken from reference TRBV7-8 and TRBJ2-2): GAGVSQSPRYKVAKRGQDVALRCDPISGHVSLFWYQQALGQGPEFLTYFQNEAQLDKSGLPSDRFFAERPEGSVSTLKIQRTQQEDSAVYLCASILNEPGELFFGEGSRLTVL.

As to this clonotype: The germline gene is not matched at one end of the junction; a read error may be the cause. This chain joins TRBV28 and TRBJ2-7; TRBD2 might be the D (5 bases). CDR1 and CDR2 from the germline V gene are MDHEN and SYDVKM. This CDR3 comprises 14 residues. The CDR3 loop reads CASNHTQLDYEQDF. In nucleotides, the CDR3 is TGTGCCAGCAATCACACCCAACTAGACTACGAGCAGGACTTC.

The chain links TRBV6-1 to TRBJ2-7; D gene unclear. V was trimmed by 8 bases and J by 0 bases, leaving 5 bases between them. The V gene's germline CDR1 is MNHNS and CDR2 SASEGT. CDR3 length: 11 residues. The CDR3 sequence: CASQFSYEQYF. The CDR3 region has the DNA TGTGCCAGCCAATTCTCCTACGAGCAGTACTTC.

V usage is TRBV28 and J usage is TRBJ1-5; D is unresolved. Germline CDR1 reads MDHEN; CDR2 reads SYDVKM. Trimming stripped 8 bases from V and 0 bases from J, with 14 bases between. The CDR3 totals 15 residues. The CDR3 DNA reads TGTGCCAGCCAGTCGACACTCTATAGCAATCAGCCCCAGCATTTT. It encodes CASQSTLYSNQPQHF.

Note on this clonotype: At one of its ends the junction is not consistent with the germline gene, which may arise from a read error. The chain links TRBV6-1 to TRBJ1-5; D unclear. CDR3 length: 14 residues. Per the germline V gene, CDR1 is MNHNS and CDR2 is SASEGT. Here the CDR3 reads CAISMVKKNQRQHF. The CDR3 nucleotides read TGTGCCATCAGCATGGTAAAGAAGAATCAGCGCCAGCATTTT.